This T cell receptor beta chain was sequenced during a study of cytomegalovirus exposure and HLA in healthy donors. Trimming took off 0 bases at V and 3 bases at J, with 8 bases between the two ends. The V gene's germline CDR1 is GTSNPN and CDR2 SVGIG (reference sequence). This CDR3 region has 13 residues. PCR primers comprised 60 Vbeta and 13 Jbeta primers. Method: immunoSEQ multiplex PCR; TCRdb's copy keeps in-frame clones and lacks some. The data hold roughly 170,000 clones, with about 82% observed a single time. Sequenced sample: PBMCs. The source is a female donor in good health and CMV-seronegative. The chain uses TRBV30 and TRBJ1-1, with D possibly being TRBD1 (5 bases). Here the CDR3 reads CAWSVRGDTEAFF. CDR3 coding DNA: TGTGCCTGGAGTGTACGGGGGGACACTGAAGCTTTCTTT.